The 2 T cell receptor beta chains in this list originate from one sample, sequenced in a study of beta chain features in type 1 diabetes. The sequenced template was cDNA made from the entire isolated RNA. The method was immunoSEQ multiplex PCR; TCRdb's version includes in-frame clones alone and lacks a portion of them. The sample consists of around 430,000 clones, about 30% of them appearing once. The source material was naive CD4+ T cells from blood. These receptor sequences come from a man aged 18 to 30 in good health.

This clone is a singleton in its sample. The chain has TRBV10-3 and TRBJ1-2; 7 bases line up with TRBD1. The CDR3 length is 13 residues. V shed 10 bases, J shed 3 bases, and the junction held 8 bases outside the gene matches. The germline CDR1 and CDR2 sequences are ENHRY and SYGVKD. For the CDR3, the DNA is TGTGCCACCACCCTCCAGGGGGACTATGGCTACACCTTC. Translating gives CATTLQGDYGYTF.

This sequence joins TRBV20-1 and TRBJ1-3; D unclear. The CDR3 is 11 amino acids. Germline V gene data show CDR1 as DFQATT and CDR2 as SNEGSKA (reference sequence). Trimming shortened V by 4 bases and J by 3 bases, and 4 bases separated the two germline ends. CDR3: CSAKVGNTIYF. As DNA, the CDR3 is TGCAGTGCTAAAGTTGGAAACACCATATATTTT.